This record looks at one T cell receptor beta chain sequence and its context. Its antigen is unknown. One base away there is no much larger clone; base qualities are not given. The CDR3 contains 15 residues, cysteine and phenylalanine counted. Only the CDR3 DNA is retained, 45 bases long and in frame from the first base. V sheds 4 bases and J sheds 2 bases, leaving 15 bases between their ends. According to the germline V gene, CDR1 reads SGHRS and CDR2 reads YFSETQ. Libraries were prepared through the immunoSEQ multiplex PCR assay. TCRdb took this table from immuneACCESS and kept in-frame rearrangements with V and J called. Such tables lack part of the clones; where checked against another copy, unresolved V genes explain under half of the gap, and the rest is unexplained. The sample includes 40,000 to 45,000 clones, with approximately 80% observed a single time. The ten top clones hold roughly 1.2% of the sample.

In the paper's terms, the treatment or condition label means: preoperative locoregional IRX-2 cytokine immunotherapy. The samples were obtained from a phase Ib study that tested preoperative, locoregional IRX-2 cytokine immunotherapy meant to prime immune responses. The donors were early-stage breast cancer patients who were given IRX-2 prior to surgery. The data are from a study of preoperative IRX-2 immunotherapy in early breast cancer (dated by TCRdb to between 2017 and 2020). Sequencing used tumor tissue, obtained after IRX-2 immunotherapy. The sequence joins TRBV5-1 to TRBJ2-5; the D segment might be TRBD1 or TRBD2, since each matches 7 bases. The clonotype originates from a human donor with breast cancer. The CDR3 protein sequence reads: CASSQGGALQETQYF. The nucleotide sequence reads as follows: TGCGCCAGCAGCCAGGGGGGGGCCCTGCAAGAGACCCAGTACTTC.